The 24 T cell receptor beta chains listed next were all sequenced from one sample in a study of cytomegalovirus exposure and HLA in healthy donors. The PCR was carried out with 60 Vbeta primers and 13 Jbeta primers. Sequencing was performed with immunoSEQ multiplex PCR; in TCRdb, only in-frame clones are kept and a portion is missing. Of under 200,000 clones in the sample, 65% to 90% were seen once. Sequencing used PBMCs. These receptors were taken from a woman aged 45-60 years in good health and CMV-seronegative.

CDR3 in amino acids: CASSRAGPYEQYF. For the CDR3, the DNA is TGTGCCAGCAGCCGAGCGGGACCCTACGAGCAGTACTTC. The chain employs TRBV6-5 and TRBJ2-7; 7 nucleotides align to TRBD2. The CDR3 is made up of 13 amino acids. The J segment lost 2 bases and the V segment lost 6 bases, leaving 4 bases of the junction unmatched. Germline CDR1 is MNHEY and CDR2 is SVGAGI.

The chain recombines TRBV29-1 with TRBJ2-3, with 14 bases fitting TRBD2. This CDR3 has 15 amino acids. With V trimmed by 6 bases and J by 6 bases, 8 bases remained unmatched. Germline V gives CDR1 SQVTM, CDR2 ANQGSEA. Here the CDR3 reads CSVVGLAGGGDTQYF. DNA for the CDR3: TGCAGCGTCGTCGGACTAGCGGGAGGAGGGGATACGCAGTATTTT.

The CDR3 region is CASRLQGSNTEAFF. In DNA, the CDR3 is TGTGCCAGCAGACTTCAGGGGTCCAACACTGAAGCTTTCTTT. The chain employs TRBV28 and TRBJ1-1; D might be TRBD1 (6 bases). Deletions cut 6 bases from V and 2 bases from J, with 13 bases between. The V gene's germline CDR1 is MDHEN and CDR2 SYDVKM. The CDR3 is 14 amino acids.

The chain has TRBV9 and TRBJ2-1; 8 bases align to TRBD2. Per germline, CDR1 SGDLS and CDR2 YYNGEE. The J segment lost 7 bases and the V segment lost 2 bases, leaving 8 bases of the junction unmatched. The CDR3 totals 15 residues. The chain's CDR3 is CASSVTAGVKNEQFF. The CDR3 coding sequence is TGTGCCAGCAGCGTCACAGCGGGAGTAAAAAATGAGCAGTTCTTC. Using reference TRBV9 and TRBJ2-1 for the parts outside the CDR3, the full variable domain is DSGVTQTPKHLITATGQRVTLRCSPRSGDLSVYWYQQSLDQGLQFLIQYYNGEERAKGNILERFSAQQFPDLHSELNLSSLELGDSALYFCASSVTAGVKNEQFFGPGTRLTVL.

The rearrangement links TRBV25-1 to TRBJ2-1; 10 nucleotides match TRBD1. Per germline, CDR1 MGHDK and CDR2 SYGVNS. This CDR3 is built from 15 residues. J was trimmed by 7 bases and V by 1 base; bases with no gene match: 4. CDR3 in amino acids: CASSESGQGSNEQFF. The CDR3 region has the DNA TGTGCCAGCAGTGAATCGGGACAGGGGAGTAATGAGCAGTTCTTC. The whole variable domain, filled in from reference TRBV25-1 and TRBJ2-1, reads EADIYQTPRYLVIGTGKKITLECSQTMGHDKMYWYQQDPGMELHLIHYSYGVNSTEKGDLSSESTVSRIRTEHFPLTLESARPSHTSQYLCASSESGQGSNEQFFGPGTRLTVL.

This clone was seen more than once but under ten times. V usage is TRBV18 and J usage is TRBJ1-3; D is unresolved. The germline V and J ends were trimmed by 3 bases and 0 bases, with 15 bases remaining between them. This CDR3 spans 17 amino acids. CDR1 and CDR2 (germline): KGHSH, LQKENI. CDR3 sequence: CASSPTREGYSGNTIYF. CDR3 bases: TGTGCCAGCTCACCTACGAGGGAGGGCTACTCTGGAAACACCATATATTTT.

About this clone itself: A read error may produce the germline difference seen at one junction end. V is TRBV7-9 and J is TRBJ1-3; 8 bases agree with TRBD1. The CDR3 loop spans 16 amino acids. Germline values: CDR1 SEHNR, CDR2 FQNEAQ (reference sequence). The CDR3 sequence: CSSSPGQGSSGNTIYF. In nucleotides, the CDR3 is TGTTCCAGCAGCCCCGGACAGGGTAGCTCTGGAAACACCATATATTTT.

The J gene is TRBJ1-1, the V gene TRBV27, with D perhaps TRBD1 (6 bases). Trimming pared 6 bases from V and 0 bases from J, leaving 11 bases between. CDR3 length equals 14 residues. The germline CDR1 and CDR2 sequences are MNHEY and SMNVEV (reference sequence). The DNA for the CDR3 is TGTGCCAGCAGAGGTCAGGGGATGAACACTGAAGCTTTCTTT. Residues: CASRGQGMNTEAFF.

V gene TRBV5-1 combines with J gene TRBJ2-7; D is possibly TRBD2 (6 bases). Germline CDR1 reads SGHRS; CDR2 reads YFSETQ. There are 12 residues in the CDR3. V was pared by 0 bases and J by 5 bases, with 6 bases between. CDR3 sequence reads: CASSLVADEQYF. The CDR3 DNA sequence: TGCGCCAGCAGCTTGGTAGCGGACGAGCAGTACTTC.

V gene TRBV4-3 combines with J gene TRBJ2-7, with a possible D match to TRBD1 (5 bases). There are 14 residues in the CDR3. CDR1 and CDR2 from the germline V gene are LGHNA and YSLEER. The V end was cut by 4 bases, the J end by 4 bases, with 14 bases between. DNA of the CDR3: TGCGCCAGCAGCCCAGGGCCAGGTCCGTACGAGCAGTACTTC. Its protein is CASSPGPGPYEQYF.

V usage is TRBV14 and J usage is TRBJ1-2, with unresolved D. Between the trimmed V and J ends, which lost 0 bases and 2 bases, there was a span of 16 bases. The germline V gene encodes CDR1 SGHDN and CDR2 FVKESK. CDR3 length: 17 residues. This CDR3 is CASSQDSFGSLNYGYTF. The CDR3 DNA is TGTGCCAGCAGCCAAGATTCTTTTGGCAGTTTAAACTATGGCTACACCTTC.

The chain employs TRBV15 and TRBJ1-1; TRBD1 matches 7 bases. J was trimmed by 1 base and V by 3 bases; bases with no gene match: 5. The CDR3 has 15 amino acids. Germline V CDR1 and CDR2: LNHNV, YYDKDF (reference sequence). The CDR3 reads CATSRDRLTNTEAFF. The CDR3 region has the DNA TGTGCCACCAGCAGGGACAGGTTAACGAACACTGAAGCTTTCTTT.

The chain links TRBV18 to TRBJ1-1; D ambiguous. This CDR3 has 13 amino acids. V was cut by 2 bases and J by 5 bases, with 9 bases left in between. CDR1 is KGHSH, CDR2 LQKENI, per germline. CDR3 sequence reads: CASSPSVDTEAFF. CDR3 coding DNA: TGTGCCAGCTCACCATCGGTAGATACTGAAGCTTTCTTT.

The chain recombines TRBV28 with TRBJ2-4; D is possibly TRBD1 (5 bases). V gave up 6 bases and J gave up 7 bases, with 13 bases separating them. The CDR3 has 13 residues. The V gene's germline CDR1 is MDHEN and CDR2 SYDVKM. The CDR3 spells CASRSPGKNIQYF. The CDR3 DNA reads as TGTGCCAGCAGATCCCCAGGGAAGAACATTCAGTACTTC.

CDR3 nucleotide sequence: TGTGCCAGCAGCTTAAGAGGCGGGGGATTCACAGATACGCAGTATTTT. This gives the protein CASSLRGGGFTDTQYF. The chain links TRBV7-9 to TRBJ2-3; 7 bases align to TRBD2. Germline CDR1 and CDR2: SEHNR and FQNEAQ (reference sequence). This CDR3 is 16 amino acids long. V dropped 2 bases and J dropped 2; count of bases not matched to a gene: 7.

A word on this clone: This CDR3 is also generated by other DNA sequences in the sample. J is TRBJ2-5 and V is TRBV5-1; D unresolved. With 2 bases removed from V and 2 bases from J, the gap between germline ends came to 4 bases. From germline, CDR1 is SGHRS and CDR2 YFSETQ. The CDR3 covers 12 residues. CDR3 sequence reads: CASSFSQETQYF. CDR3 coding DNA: TGCGCCAGCAGCTTTTCTCAAGAGACCCAGTACTTC.

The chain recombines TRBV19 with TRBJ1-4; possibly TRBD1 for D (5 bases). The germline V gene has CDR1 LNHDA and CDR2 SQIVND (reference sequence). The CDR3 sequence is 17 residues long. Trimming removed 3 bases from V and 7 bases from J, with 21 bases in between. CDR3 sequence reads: CASSMTTDGLLGEKLFF. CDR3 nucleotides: TGTGCCAGTAGTATGACGACAGATGGGTTGTTGGGTGAAAAACTGTTTTTT.

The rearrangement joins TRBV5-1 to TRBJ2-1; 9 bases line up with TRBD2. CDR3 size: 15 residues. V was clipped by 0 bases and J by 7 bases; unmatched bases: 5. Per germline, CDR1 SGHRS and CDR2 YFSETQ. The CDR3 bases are TGCGCCAGCAGCTTGGGGGTAGCGGGAGTTAATGAGCAGTTCTTC. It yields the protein CASSLGVAGVNEQFF.

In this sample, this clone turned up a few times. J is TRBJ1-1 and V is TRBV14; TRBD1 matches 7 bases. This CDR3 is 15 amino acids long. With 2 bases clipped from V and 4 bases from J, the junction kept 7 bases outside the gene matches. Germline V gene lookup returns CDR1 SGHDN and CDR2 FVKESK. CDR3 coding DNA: TGTGCCAGCAGCCAATTAGAGACAGGGATCACTGAAGCTTTCTTT. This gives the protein CASSQLETGITEAFF.

The CDR3, as DNA: TGTGCCAGCAGCTTAGCAGGAGTTTGGCAGGGGGCCTACGAGCAGTACTTC. Translation: CASSLAGVWQGAYEQYF. The J gene is TRBJ2-7, the V gene TRBV7-2; 7 bases fit TRBD1. The CDR3 consists of 17 residues. Germline V gene lookup returns CDR1 SGHTA and CDR2 FQGNSA. Losses at the gene ends were 0 bases for V and 2 bases for J; bases not matched to a gene: 10.

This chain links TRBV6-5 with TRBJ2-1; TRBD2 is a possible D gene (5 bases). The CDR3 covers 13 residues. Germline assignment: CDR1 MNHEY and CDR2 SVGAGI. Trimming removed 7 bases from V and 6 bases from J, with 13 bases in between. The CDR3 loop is CASTGIRFNEQFF. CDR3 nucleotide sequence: TGTGCCAGCACCGGGATCCGGTTCAATGAGCAGTTCTTC.

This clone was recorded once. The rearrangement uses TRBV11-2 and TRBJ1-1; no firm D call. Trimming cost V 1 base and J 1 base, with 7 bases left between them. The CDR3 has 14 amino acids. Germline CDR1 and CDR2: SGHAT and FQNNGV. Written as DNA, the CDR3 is TGTGCCAGCAGCTTAGCACAATGGAACACTGAAGCTTTCTTT. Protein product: CASSLAQWNTEAFF.

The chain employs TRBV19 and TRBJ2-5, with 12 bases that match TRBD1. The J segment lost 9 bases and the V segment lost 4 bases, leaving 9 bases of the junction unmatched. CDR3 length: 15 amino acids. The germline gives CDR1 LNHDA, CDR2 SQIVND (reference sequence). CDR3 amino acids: CASSTGQGASRAQYF. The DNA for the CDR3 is TGTGCCAGTAGTACGGGACAGGGGGCTTCCCGGGCCCAGTACTTC.

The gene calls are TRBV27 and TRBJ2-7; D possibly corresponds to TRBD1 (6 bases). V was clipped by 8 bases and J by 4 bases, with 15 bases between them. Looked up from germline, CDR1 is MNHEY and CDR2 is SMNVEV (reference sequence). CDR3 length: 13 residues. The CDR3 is CASSTGTGYEQYF. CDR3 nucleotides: TGTGCCAGCTCGACAGGTACCGGTTACGAGCAGTACTTC.